Shown below are 5 T cell receptor beta chains from a single sample sequenced in a study of blood T cell repertoires in COVID-19. Data came from immunoSEQ multiplex PCR; TCRdb stores just in-frame clones and leaves some out. Of 150,000 to 200,000 clones listed, approximately 85% are singletons. The sample consisted of PBMCs or T cells enriched from blood (not recorded which). These receptors were taken from a woman under 30 who had recovered from COVID-19.

The chain employs TRBV6-2 or TRBV6-3 and TRBJ2-5; 11 nucleotides align to TRBD2. V shed 2 bases and J 5 bases; nucleotides not matched to a gene: 4. This CDR3 region has 15 residues. Per the germline V gene, CDR1 is MNHEY and CDR2 is SVGEGT. In nucleotides, the CDR3 is TGTGCCAGCAGTTACCTTAGCGGGGGGGCGGAGACCCAGTACTTC. As protein: CASSYLSGGAETQYF.

The chain recombines TRBV3-1 (or the pseudogene TRBV3-2) with TRBJ2-3; 7 bases are shared with TRBD2. Germline trimming cut 2 bases from V and 4 bases from J; bases unmatched to any gene: 15. The CDR3 covers 18 residues. In germline, CDR1 is LGHDT, CDR2 YNNKEL (reference sequence). CDR3 protein: CASSQNRGGRVSADTQYF. DNA of the CDR3: TGTGCCAGCAGCCAAAATCGTGGAGGGAGGGTTTCGGCAGATACGCAGTATTTT.

The chain couples TRBV29-1 to TRBJ2-2; tentative D call: TRBD1 (6 bases). The CDR3 extends over 14 amino acids. V lost 3 bases, J lost 7 bases, and 15 bases lay in between. Looked up from germline, CDR1 is SQVTM and CDR2 is ANQGSEA. The CDR3 is CSVDPGDVDGELFF. The CDR3 DNA reads as TGCAGCGTTGACCCAGGGGACGTGGACGGGGAGCTGTTTTTT.

The chain joins TRBV5-6 to TRBJ2-7, with D possibly being TRBD1 (6 bases). V was shortened by 0 bases and J by 4 bases, with 11 bases between the two germline ends. Per germline, CDR1 SGHDT and CDR2 YYEEEE. CDR3 length equals 14 residues. The CDR3 loop reads CASSLVTGFYEQYF. CDR3 coding DNA: TGTGCCAGCAGCTTGGTTACAGGGTTTTACGAGCAGTACTTC.

CDR3 DNA sequence: TGTGCCAGCAGCCAGCCCACAGGGGGCAGGATTGAAGCTTTCTTT. This translates into CASSQPTGGRIEAFF. The chain has TRBV3-1 (or the pseudogene TRBV3-2) and TRBJ1-1; 9 bases map to TRBD1. Looked up from germline, CDR1 is LGHDT and CDR2 is YNNKEL (reference sequence). CDR3 length: 15 residues. Losses at the gene ends were 3 bases for V and 7 bases for J; bases not matched to a gene: 9.